Reported below is one T cell receptor (beta chain). The clone's antigen remains unknown. Data came from an Illumina HiSeq 2000. TCR beta cDNA libraries were prepared using 5'RACE template switching, which introduced a universal primer site and unique molecular identifiers. Synthesis of cDNA was primed from the TCR beta constant segment and was followed by two consecutive PCR amplification steps. In the original analysis: MIGEC was used to demultiplex reads and group the reads by UMI, and MiTCR was used to assemble and quantify clonotypes. To exclude erroneous sequences, only TCR cDNA sequences supported by at least two reads were retained. The tcR package was used for downstream repertoire analysis, and clonotypes were matched between fractions using CDR3 nucleotide sequence together with V segment. VDJmatch was used to annotate antigen specificity against VDJdb, with one amino acid substitution in CDR3 permitted. TCRdb reprocessed the reads, reporting each CDR3 protein sequence once and no DNA. The V and J calls were determined by TCRdb, not by the authors. The sample table records under 500,000 distinct CDR3 sequences. Of the sample, 7.3% is held by the ten largest clones.

The entry originates in a study of T cells expressing NK-cell markers (dated by TCRdb to between 2020 and 2021). Concerning the study at large: In sorted CD3+CD56+NKG2C+, CD3+CD56+NKG2C- and CD3+CD56-NKG2C+ T-cell subsets from about eight donors, TCR beta-chain repertoires were profiled. Of the eight sequenced donors, seven were found to be HCMV-seropositive and one was found to be HCMV-seronegative. The eight sequenced donors were randomly selected healthy volunteers, three men and five women. Libraries were sequenced as 2 x 150 bp reads on Illumina HiSeq 2000/2500, MiSeq or NextSeq. The paper's findings and limits, for the study overall: Those dominant clonotypes were again the most abundant among CD3+CD56-NKG2C+ cells in several donors, at about 25-65%. In more than five donors, the dominant CD3+CD56+NKG2C+ clonotypes were found to rank among the top 10 CD8+ clonotypes and to make up 1.0-7.0% of CD8+ T cells. It remained unclear whether the expanded NKG2C-expressing T cell clones were specific for HCMV antigens.

HCMV serostatus was determined by detecting HCMV-specific IgG in serum with a commercial ELISA kit. Ficoll density gradient centrifugation was used to isolate peripheral blood mononuclear cells from blood. Sequencing input: blood T cells: a sorted CD56 or NKG2C T cell subset, CD4+ or CD8+ T cells, or bulk PBMC T cells (not recorded which). The source of this sequence is a woman between 18 and 70 years old in good health.

The CDR3 reads as follows: CASSQEPGLAGGEETQYF. The chain joins TRBV4-1 to TRBJ2-5; TCRdb calls TRBD2, which cannot be checked without DNA. Inclusive of the bounding cysteine and phenylalanine, the CDR3 is 18 residues long. No DNA is given. Per the germline V gene, MGHRA is the CDR1 and YSYEKL is the CDR2.